These 9 T cell receptor beta chains were sequenced from one sample in a study of T cell repertoires in cytomegalovirus infection. One entry per CDR3 protein, called by TCRdb with MiXCR from the reads. The repertoire includes approximately 500,000 distinct CDR3 sequences, 16% of them detected once, and 20% to 30% sits in the top ten. Material: CD8+ T cells from PBMCs. The source is a human donor in good health (CMV status not recorded). Some clones in this sample may be carry-over from other donors' samples.

Ten or more counts support this clonotype. The chain carries TRBV6-5 and TRBJ2-5; tentative D call: TRBD2 (5 bases). From germline, CDR1 is MNHEY and CDR2 SVGAGI. This CDR3 comprises 15 residues. Trimming stripped 3 bases from V and 3 bases from J, with 14 bases between. CDR3 coding DNA: TGTGCCAGCAGTTATGGTCGGGGAGTGGAAGAGACCCAGTACTTC. Its translation: CASSYGRGVEETQYF.

There are many counts of this clonotype. This sequence joins TRBV7-6 and TRBJ1-2; D call uncertain. The CDR3 runs 14 residues. The germline gives CDR1 SGHVS, CDR2 FNYEAQ. Trimming took 1 base from V and 8 from J, leaving 14 bases between them. The CDR3 region is CASSLGGDLGGYTF. CDR3 nucleotides: TGTGCCAGCAGCTTAGGAGGCGACTTGGGCGGCTACACCTTC.

This clonotype was recorded many times. The J gene is TRBJ1-6, the V gene TRBV12-5; D is uncertain. Germline assignment: CDR1 LGHNT and CDR2 FRNRAP. The CDR3 covers 17 residues. V lost 6 bases, J lost 4 bases, and 19 bases lay in between. The CDR3: CASGRGRRTVYNSPLHF. DNA for the CDR3: TGTGCTAGTGGGCGAGGCAGGCGGACGGTTTATAATTCACCCCTCCACTTT.

This clonotype was seen repeatedly, ten times or more. This chain connects TRBV4-2 to TRBJ2-7; the D gene is possibly TRBD2 (6 bases). The germline gives CDR1 LGHNA, CDR2 YNFKEQ. CDR3 size: 15 residues. Deletions cut 7 bases from V and 2 bases from J, with 18 bases between. The CDR3 DNA reads TGTGCCAGCACCCCCAGCGGGTCAGATGCCTACGAGCAGTACTTC. It yields the protein CASTPSGSDAYEQYF.

The V gene is TRBV19, the J gene TRBJ2-1, with 9 positions matching TRBD2. J lost 9 bases, V lost 5 bases, and 5 bases had no gene match. The CDR3 covers 13 residues. CDR1 is LNHDA, CDR2 SQIVND, per germline (reference sequence). This CDR3 is CASSYLAGSEQFF. The CDR3 bases are TGTGCCAGTAGTTACCTAGCGGGAAGTGAGCAGTTCTTC.

Only a few counts were recorded for this clonotype. The CDR3 DNA is TGTGCCACCAGCAGAGAAAAAGGCGAGCAGTACTTC. As protein: CATSREKGEQYF. The rearrangement links TRBV15 to TRBJ2-7; D unclear. V lost 0 bases and J 6 bases, leaving 6 bases between the germline ends. The germline CDR1 and CDR2 sequences are LNHNV and YYDKDF (reference sequence). The CDR3 extends over 12 amino acids.

The chain joins TRBV9 to TRBJ2-7; 7 nucleotides align to TRBD2. CDR3 size: 15 residues. Germline V gene sequence: CDR1 SGDLS, CDR2 YYNGEE. V trimming: 0 bases; J trimming: 3 bases; junction bases outside the gene matches: 6. The CDR3 DNA reads TGTGCCAGCAGCGTAGGAGGGACTAACCACTACGAGCAGTACTTC. It is translated as CASSVGGTNHYEQYF.

The V gene is TRBV4-1, the J gene TRBJ2-7; 11 bases map to TRBD1. The CDR3 has 15 amino acids. Germline trimming cut 4 bases from V and 2 bases from J; bases unmatched to any gene: 4. The germline gives CDR1 MGHRA, CDR2 YSYEKL. This CDR3 is CASSLGTGGTYEQYF. In nucleotides, the CDR3 is TGCGCCAGCAGCCTCGGGACAGGGGGGACCTACGAGCAGTACTTC.

This clonotype has at least ten counts. The chain carries TRBV27 and TRBJ2-7; 8 bases are a match to TRBD1. The CDR3 is 13 residues long. The germline V gene has CDR1 MNHEY and CDR2 SMNVEV (reference sequence). Germline trimming cut 6 bases from V and 4 bases from J; bases unmatched to any gene: 5. The CDR3 coding sequence is TGTGCCAGCAGCCGCGGACAGGGTTACGAGCAGTACTTC. This encodes CASSRGQGYEQYF.